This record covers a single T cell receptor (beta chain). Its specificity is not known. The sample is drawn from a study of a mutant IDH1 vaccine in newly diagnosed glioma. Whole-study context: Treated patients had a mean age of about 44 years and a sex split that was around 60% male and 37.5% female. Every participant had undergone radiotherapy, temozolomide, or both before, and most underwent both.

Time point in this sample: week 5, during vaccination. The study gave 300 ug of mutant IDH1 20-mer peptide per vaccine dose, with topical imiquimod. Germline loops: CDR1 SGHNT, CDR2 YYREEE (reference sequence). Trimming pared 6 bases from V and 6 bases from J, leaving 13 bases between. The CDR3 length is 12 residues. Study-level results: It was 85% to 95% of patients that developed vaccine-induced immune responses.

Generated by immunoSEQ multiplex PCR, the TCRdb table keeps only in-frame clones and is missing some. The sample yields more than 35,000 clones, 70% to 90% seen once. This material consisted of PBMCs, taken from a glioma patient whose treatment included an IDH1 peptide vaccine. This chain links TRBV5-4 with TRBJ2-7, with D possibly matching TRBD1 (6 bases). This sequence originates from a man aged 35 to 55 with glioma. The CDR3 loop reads CASTLSRGEQYF. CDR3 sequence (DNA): TGTGCCAGCACCCTGAGCAGGGGCGAGCAGTACTTC.